These T cell receptor beta chains were read from a single sample in a study of human T cells and chemical hapten exposure. TCRdb passed the RACE reads through MiXCR, listing each CDR3 protein once. The sample includes 50,000 or so distinct CDR3 sequences, less than 10% of them seen just once. The starting material was whole blood, obtained in connection with sensitization to the hapten diphenylcyclopropenone (DPC). These receptors were collected from a woman aged 45-60 years with alopecia areata. Some clones in this sample may be carry-over from other donors' samples. The CDR3 runs from the conserved cysteine through the conserved F or W. Fields, in order: J gene, D gene, V gene, clone size, CDR3 DNA, CDR3 protein. A D gene is named only where the DNA matches it firmly. Clone sizes are given selectively: once, few, many, or a class where the clone is expanded.

j_gene: TRBJ2-1
d_gene: TRBD2
v_gene: TRBV5-4
abundance: NA
CDR3nt: TGTGCCAGCAGCAGAACTAGCGACTCCTACAATGAGCAGTTCTTC
CDR3aa: CASSRTSDSYNEQFF

j_gene: TRBJ1-5
d_gene: NA
v_gene: TRBV6-5
abundance: many
CDR3nt: TGTGCCAGCAGTTATTCGTGGGGTAGCAATCAGCCCCAGCATTTT
CDR3aa: CASSYSWGSNQPQHF

j_gene: TRBJ2-4
d_gene: TRBD1
v_gene: TRBV4-1
abundance: many
CDR3nt: TGCGCCAGCAGCCAAGATTTGGACAGGGCAGCAAACATTCAGTACTTC
CDR3aa: CASSQDLDRAANIQYF

j_gene: TRBJ1-2
d_gene: TRBD1
v_gene: TRBV6-5
abundance: NA
CDR3nt: TGTGCCAGCAGTTATTCTCTACCCGGGACAGGGGCGAACTATGGCTACACCTTC
CDR3aa: CASSYSLPGTGANYGYTF

j_gene: TRBJ1-1
d_gene: NA
v_gene: TRBV20-1
abundance: many
CDR3nt: TGCAGTACCACCCCGGGGGGCAGGACTGAAGCTTTCTTT
CDR3aa: CSTTPGGRTEAFF

j_gene: TRBJ1-4
d_gene: NA
v_gene: TRBV9
abundance: NA
CDR3nt: TGTGCCAGCAGCGTTTCGTTGGCAGGGCGGAATAATGAAAAACTGTTTTTT
CDR3aa: CASSVSLAGRNNEKLFF

j_gene: TRBJ1-2
d_gene: TRBD1
v_gene: TRBV7-9
abundance: many
CDR3nt: TGTGCCAGCAGCTTGACCGGACCGACAGGGGTCCCTAACTATGGCTACACCTTC
CDR3aa: CASSLTGPTGVPNYGYTF

j_gene: TRBJ2-2
d_gene: NA
v_gene: TRBV7-2
abundance: many
CDR3nt: TGTGCCAGCAGCTCCGGGACGCTGAACACCGGGGAGCTGTTTTTT
CDR3aa: CASSSGTLNTGELFF

j_gene: TRBJ2-4
d_gene: TRBD2
v_gene: TRBV7-6
abundance: NA
CDR3nt: TGTGCCAGCAGCCCCCTAGCGGGAGGAACAACCCTACTAGCCAAAAACATTCAGTACTTC
CDR3aa: CASSPLAGGTTLLAKNIQYF

j_gene: TRBJ1-6
d_gene: NA
v_gene: TRBV5-1
abundance: many
CDR3nt: TGCGCCAGCAGCACCGGAGAGAGGAATTCACCCCTCCACTTT
CDR3aa: CASSTGERNSPLHF

j_gene: TRBJ2-7
d_gene: NA
v_gene: TRBV30
abundance: NA
CDR3nt: TGTGCCTGGAGCCGGACCACTTACGAGCAGTACTTC
CDR3aa: CAWSRTTYEQYF

j_gene: TRBJ2-3
d_gene: NA
v_gene: TRBV5-1
abundance: few
CDR3nt: TGCGCCAGCAGCCTCAAAGCAGATACGCAGTATTTT
CDR3aa: CASSLKADTQYF

j_gene: TRBJ2-3
d_gene: TRBD2
v_gene: TRBV29-1
abundance: few
CDR3nt: TGCAGCGTTGAAACTAGCGGGAGGACAGATACGCAGTATTTT
CDR3aa: CSVETSGRTDTQYF

j_gene: TRBJ1-5
d_gene: TRBD1
v_gene: TRBV20-1
abundance: many
CDR3nt: TGCAGTGCTAGGGCCCGGTGGCAGGGGGTATTGTCCGGGCTTCAGCCCCAGCATTTT
CDR3aa: CSARARWQGVLSGLQPQHF

j_gene: TRBJ2-3
d_gene: NA
v_gene: TRBV20-1
abundance: many
CDR3nt: TGCAGTGCTAGAGACCATGGCACAGATACGCAGTATTTT
CDR3aa: CSARDHGTDTQYF

j_gene: TRBJ2-5
d_gene: NA
v_gene: TRBV29-1
abundance: many
CDR3nt: TGCAGCGTTGCGGCTAGTCAGGGCGAGACCCAGTACTTC
CDR3aa: CSVAASQGETQYF

j_gene: TRBJ2-5
d_gene: TRBD1
v_gene: TRBV5-1
abundance: NA
CDR3nt: TGCGCCAGCAGCATGGGACAGCCCCCGGAGACCCAGTACTTC
CDR3aa: CASSMGQPPETQYF

j_gene: TRBJ2-1
d_gene: TRBD1
v_gene: TRBV11-3
abundance: many
CDR3nt: TGTGCCAGCAGCTTAGAAGGACAGGGGCCCAACAATGAGCAGTTCTTC
CDR3aa: CASSLEGQGPNNEQFF

j_gene: TRBJ2-7
d_gene: TRBD2
v_gene: TRBV6-2/TRBV6-3
abundance: many
CDR3nt: TGTGCCAGCACTCCACTAGCGGGAGTCTCCCACGAGCAGTACTTC
CDR3aa: CASTPLAGVSHEQYF

j_gene: TRBJ1-1
d_gene: NA
v_gene: TRBV29-1
abundance: many
CDR3nt: TGCAGCGTTGAGGGAAACACTGAAGCTTTCTTT
CDR3aa: CSVEGNTEAFF

j_gene: TRBJ2-3
d_gene: TRBD2
v_gene: TRBV2
abundance: many
CDR3nt: TGTGCCAGCAGTCCAGCGGGAGTAGCGGTAGATACGCAGTATTTT
CDR3aa: CASSPAGVAVDTQYF

j_gene: TRBJ2-3
d_gene: NA
v_gene: TRBV2
abundance: NA
CDR3nt: TGTGCCAGCAAAGGGCCGCGCACAGATACGCAGTATTTT
CDR3aa: CASKGPRTDTQYF

j_gene: TRBJ1-2
d_gene: NA
v_gene: TRBV20-1
abundance: many
CDR3nt: TGCAGTGCTAGAGATATTTTTAGGGCCAGGAGAAACTATGGCTACACCTTC
CDR3aa: CSARDIFRARRNYGYTF

j_gene: TRBJ2-3
d_gene: NA
v_gene: TRBV18
abundance: NA
CDR3nt: TGTGCCAGCTCTCCCAGCCTTAGTAGCACAGATACGCAGTATTTT
CDR3aa: CASSPSLSSTDTQYF

j_gene: TRBJ1-5
d_gene: TRBD1
v_gene: TRBV20-1
abundance: many
CDR3nt: TGCAGTGCTTCCCCGGGACAGGTAAATCAGCCCCAGCATTTT
CDR3aa: CSASPGQVNQPQHF

j_gene: TRBJ2-3
d_gene: NA
v_gene: TRBV28
abundance: NA
CDR3nt: TGTGCCAGCAGTCCCAACCTCCATGCCCCGTATACGCAGTATTTT
CDR3aa: CASSPNLHAPYTQYF

j_gene: TRBJ2-7
d_gene: NA
v_gene: TRBV5-1
abundance: NA
CDR3nt: TGCGCCAGCAGCAGATCGGGGCCGAATACCTACGAGCAGTACTTC
CDR3aa: CASSRSGPNTYEQYF

j_gene: TRBJ1-5
d_gene: NA
v_gene: TRBV28
abundance: NA
CDR3nt: TGTGCCAGCAGTTTAAGGTCGGGGATCAATCAGCCCCAGCATTTT
CDR3aa: CASSLRSGINQPQHF

j_gene: TRBJ2-7
d_gene: TRBD2
v_gene: TRBV6-1
abundance: many
CDR3nt: TGTGCCAGCAGCTCTAGCGGGACCTACGAGCAGTACTTC
CDR3aa: CASSSSGTYEQYF

j_gene: TRBJ1-5
d_gene: NA
v_gene: TRBV12-3/TRBV12-4
abundance: many
CDR3nt: TGTGCCAGCAGTTTCCCAGGGAATCAGCCCCAGCATTTT
CDR3aa: CASSFPGNQPQHF

j_gene: TRBJ1-3
d_gene: NA
v_gene: TRBV29-1
abundance: many
CDR3nt: TGCAGCGTTGAAGCGGGGGTTGGAGGAAACACCATATATTTT
CDR3aa: CSVEAGVGGNTIYF

j_gene: TRBJ2-5
d_gene: NA
v_gene: TRBV4-1
abundance: many
CDR3nt: TGCGCCAGCAGCCAAGATTGGTTGAGCGCGAGTCAGCCAGAGACCCAGTACTTC
CDR3aa: CASSQDWLSASQPETQYF

j_gene: TRBJ1-2
d_gene: TRBD1
v_gene: TRBV20-1
abundance: once
CDR3nt: TGCAGTTGGGGCAGGGGGACAGGCTATGGCTACACCTTC
CDR3aa: CSWGRGTGYGYTF

j_gene: TRBJ2-7
d_gene: NA
v_gene: TRBV5-1
abundance: NA
CDR3nt: TGCGCCAGCAGCGCTTGGACCTCCTACGAGCAGTACTTC
CDR3aa: CASSAWTSYEQYF

j_gene: TRBJ1-2
d_gene: NA
v_gene: TRBV6-2/TRBV6-3
abundance: few
CDR3nt: TGTGCCAGCACCCTCAGGGGTAACTATGGCTACACCTTC
CDR3aa: CASTLRGNYGYTF

j_gene: TRBJ2-3
d_gene: NA
v_gene: TRBV27
abundance: NA
CDR3nt: TGTGCCAGCAAAACTTCTGGCACAGATACGCAGTATTTT
CDR3aa: CASKTSGTDTQYF

j_gene: TRBJ2-5
d_gene: NA
v_gene: TRBV12-3/TRBV12-4
abundance: many
CDR3nt: TGTGCCAGCAGTCTGACTAGAGAGACCCAGTACTTC
CDR3aa: CASSLTRETQYF